The rows below give T cell receptor beta chains drawn from one sample of a study of regulatory T cells in long-lasting Graves disease. TCRdb re-called the multiplex PCR reads with MiXCR, one entry per CDR3 protein. Of 650,000 to 700,000 distinct CDR3 sequences in the sample, around 30% were seen once. The sample in question was peripheral blood mononuclear cells (PBMCs), obtained when the disease was refractory, from a patient treated with antithyroid drugs. Receptor source: a female donor with Graves disease. Both conserved end residues are part of each CDR3. Each record gives: J gene, V gene, CDR3 protein.

>TRBJ1-3|TRBV12-3/TRBV12-4
CASRLQQYSGNTIYF
>TRBJ2-5|TRBV20-1
CSARVYGYETQYF
>TRBJ1-4|TRBV20-1
CSAQTGGREKLFF
>TRBJ2-5|TRBV30
CAWSWQAPETQYF
>TRBJ1-1|TRBV14
CASSHGKDTEAFF
>TRBJ1-4|TRBV2
CASSKTSGSTNEKLFF
>TRBJ2-4|TRBV20-1
CSAKSRVGSAKNIQYF
>TRBJ2-5|TRBV12-3/TRBV12-4
CASSLKMRESPQYF
>TRBJ1-4|TRBV10-3
CAISDPRRGAQNEKLFF
>TRBJ2-2|TRBV9
CASSQPGSANTGELFF
>TRBJ1-2|TRBV27
CASRFVGPRAPWYGYTF
>TRBJ1-1|TRBV29-1
CSVGRTNTEAFF
>TRBJ1-5|TRBV11-2
CASSFGTASVQAQHF
>TRBJ2-5|TRBV19
CASSIDQQTQYF
>TRBJ1-4|TRBV29-1
CSVYKGNEKLFF
>TRBJ1-4|TRBV29-1
CSGRDSPNEKLFF
>TRBJ2-7|TRBV11-2
CASSTDPNYEQYF
>TRBJ1-1|TRBV20-1
CSARAGGGTEAFF
>TRBJ2-1|TRBV7-2
CASSPGGSYNEQFF
>TRBJ2-6|TRBV2
CASSEARGAGANVLTF
>TRBJ1-1|TRBV15
CATSRGMNTEAFF
>TRBJ2-5|TRBV19
CASSMAETQYF
>TRBJ2-7|TRBV6-1
CASSEPGSGYEQYF
>TRBJ1-6|TRBV25-1
CASRSGGNSPLHF
>TRBJ1-1|TRBV29-1
CSVVIWDRARTEAFF
>TRBJ1-1|TRBV12-3/TRBV12-4
CASSPIRSEAFF
>TRBJ1-4|TRBV7-2
CASSLGGGGNEKLFF
>TRBJ1-1|TRBV12-3/TRBV12-4
CASRARGLLFPNTEAFF
>TRBJ2-2|TRBV6-1
CASKLAWSGELFF
>TRBJ2-5|TRBV6-1
CASSPGVGGLAAETQYF
>TRBJ1-4|TRBV19
CASSRVGGSEKLFF